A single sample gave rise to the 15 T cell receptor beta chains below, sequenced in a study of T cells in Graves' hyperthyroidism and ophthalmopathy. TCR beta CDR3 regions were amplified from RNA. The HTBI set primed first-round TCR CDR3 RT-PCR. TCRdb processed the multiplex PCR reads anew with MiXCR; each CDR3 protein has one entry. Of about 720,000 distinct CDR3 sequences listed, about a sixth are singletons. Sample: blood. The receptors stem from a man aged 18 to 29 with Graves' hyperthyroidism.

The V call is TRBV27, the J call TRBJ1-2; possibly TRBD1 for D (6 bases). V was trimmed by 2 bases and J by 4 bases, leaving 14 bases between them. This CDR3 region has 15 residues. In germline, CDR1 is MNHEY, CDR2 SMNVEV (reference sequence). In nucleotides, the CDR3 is TGTGCCAGCAGTTTAGTAGGCAGGGGTAGCTATGGCTACACCTTC. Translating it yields CASSLVGRGSYGYTF.

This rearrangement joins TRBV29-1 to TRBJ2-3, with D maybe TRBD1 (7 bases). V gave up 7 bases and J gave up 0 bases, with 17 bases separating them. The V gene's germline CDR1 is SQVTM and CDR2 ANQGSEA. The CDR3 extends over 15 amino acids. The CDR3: CSGSAGGQSTDTQYF. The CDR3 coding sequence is TGCAGCGGGTCCGCCGGGGGACAGAGCACAGATACGCAGTATTTT.

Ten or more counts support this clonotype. In DNA, the CDR3 is TGTGCCTGGAGTGTACATGAGGGTCCCTACGAGCAGTACTTC. It codes for CAWSVHEGPYEQYF. The chain employs TRBV30 and TRBJ2-7, with D tentatively TRBD2 (5 bases). Per germline, CDR1 GTSNPN and CDR2 SVGIG (reference sequence). Between the trimmed V and J ends, which lost 0 bases and 2 bases, there was a span of 11 bases. The CDR3 is 14 amino acids.

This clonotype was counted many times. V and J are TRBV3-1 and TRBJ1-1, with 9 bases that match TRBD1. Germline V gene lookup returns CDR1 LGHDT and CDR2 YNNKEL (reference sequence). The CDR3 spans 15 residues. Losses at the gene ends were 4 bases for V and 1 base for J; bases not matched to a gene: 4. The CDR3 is CASSPRQGGNTEAFF. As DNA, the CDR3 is TGTGCCAGCAGCCCAAGACAGGGGGGGAACACTGAAGCTTTCTTT.

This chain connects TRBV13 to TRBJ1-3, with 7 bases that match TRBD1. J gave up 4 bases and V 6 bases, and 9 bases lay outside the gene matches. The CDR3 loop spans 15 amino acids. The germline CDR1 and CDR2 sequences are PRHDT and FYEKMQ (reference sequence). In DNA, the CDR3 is TGTGCCAGCAGGGGACGAAGACAGGGAGGAAACACCATATATTTT. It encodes CASRGRRQGGNTIYF. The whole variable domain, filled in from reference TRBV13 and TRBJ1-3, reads AAGVIQSPRHLIKEKRETATLKCYPIPRHDTVYWYQQGPGQDPQFLISFYEKMQSDKGSIPDRFSAQQFSDYHSELNMSSLELGDSALYFCASRGRRQGGNTIYFGEGSWLTVV.

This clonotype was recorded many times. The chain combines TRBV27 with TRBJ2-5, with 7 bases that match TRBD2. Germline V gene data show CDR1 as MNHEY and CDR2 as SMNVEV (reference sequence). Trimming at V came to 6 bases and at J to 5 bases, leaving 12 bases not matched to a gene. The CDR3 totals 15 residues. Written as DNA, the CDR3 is TGTGCCAGCAGCCGCCGGGAGGCACGTGTTGAGACCCAGTACTTC. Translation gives CASSRREARVETQYF.

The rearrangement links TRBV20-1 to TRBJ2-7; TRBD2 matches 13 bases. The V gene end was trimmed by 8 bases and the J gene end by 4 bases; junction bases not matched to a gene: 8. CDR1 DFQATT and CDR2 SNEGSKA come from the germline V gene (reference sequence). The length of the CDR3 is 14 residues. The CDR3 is CSTGRTSGSYEQYF. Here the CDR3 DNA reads TGCAGTACGGGCCGGACTAGCGGGAGTTACGAGCAGTACTTC.

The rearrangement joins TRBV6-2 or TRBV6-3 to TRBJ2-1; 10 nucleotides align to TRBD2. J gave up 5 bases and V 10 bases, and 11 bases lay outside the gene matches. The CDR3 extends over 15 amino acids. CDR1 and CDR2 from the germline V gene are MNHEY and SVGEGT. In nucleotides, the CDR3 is TGTGCCACCCTAACATGGACTAGCGGAAACAATGAGCAGTTCTTC. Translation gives CATLTWTSGNNEQFF.

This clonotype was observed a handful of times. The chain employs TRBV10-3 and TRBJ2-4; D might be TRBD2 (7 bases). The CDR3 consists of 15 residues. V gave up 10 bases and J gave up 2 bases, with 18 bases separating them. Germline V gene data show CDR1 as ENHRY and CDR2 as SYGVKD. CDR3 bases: TGTGCCACCCAGCAAGGGGGAGGGCCCAAAAACATTCAGTACTTC. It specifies CATQQGGGPKNIQYF.

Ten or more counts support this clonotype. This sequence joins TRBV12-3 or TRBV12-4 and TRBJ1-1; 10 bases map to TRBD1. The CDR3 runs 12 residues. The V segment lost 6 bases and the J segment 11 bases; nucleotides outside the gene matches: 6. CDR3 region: CASSAGTGDAFF. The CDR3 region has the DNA TGTGCCAGCAGCGCCGGGACAGGGGACGCTTTCTTT.

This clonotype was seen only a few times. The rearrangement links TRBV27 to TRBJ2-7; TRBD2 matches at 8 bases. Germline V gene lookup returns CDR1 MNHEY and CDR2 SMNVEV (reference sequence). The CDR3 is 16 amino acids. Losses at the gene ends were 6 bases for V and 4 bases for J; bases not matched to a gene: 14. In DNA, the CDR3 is TGTGCCAGCAGCCTCTCGACTAGCGCCGAGGGGTACGAGCAGTACTTC. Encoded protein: CASSLSTSAEGYEQYF.

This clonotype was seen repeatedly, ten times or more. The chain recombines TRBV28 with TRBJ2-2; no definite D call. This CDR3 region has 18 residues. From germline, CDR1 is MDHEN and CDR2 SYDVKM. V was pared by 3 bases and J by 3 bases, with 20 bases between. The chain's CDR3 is CASSFDFPRAADTGELFF. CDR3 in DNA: TGTGCCAGCAGTTTTGATTTCCCCCGGGCCGCGGACACCGGGGAGCTGTTTTTT.

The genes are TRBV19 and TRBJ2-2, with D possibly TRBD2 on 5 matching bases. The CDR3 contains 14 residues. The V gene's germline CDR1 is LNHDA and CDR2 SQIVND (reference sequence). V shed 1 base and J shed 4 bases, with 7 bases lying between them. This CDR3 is CASSIGGSTGELFF. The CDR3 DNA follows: TGTGCCAGTAGTATAGGAGGGTCCACCGGGGAGCTGTTTTTT. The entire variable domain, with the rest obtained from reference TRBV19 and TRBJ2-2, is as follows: DGGITQSPKYLFRKEGQNVTLSCEQNLNHDAMYWYRQDPGQGLRLIYYSQIVNDFQKGDIAEGYSVSREKKESFPLTVTSAQKNPTAFYLCASSIGGSTGELFFGEGSRLTVL.

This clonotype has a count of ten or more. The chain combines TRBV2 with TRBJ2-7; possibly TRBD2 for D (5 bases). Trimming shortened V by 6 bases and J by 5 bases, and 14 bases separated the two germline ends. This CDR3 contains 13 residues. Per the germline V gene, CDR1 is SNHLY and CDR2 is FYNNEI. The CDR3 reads CASRAGRGNEQYF. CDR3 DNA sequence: TGTGCCAGCAGGGCCGGCCGAGGGAACGAGCAGTACTTC.

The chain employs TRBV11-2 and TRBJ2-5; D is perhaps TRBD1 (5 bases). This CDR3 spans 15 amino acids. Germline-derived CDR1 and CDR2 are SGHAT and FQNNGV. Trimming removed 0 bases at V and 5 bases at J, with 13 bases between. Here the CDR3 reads CASSLEIGVRETQYF. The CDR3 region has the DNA TGTGCCAGCAGCTTAGAAATAGGGGTTAGGGAGACCCAGTACTTC.